This T cell receptor delta chain was captured by sequencing in a study of gamma-delta chains in newborns, infants, children. Study-wide background: Polyclonal expansion of innate γδ T cells after birth follows microbial exposure.

TCRdb repeated clone calling on the reads with CATT. The data hold around 4,900 delta-chain clones, with about a fifth observed a single time. The CDR3 runs 22 residues. Germline values: CDR1 TSWWSYY, CDR2 QGS. Turning to this clone: The junction and the germline gene differ at one end; a read error may be behind it.

The TCR originated in a child who was a newborn, infant or young child, either healthy, febrile or measles-vaccinated (not recorded which). Material for sequencing was blood. The chain joins TRDV1 to TRDJ1; tentative D call: TRDD3 (8 bases). The J gene, left out of TCRdb, was set here by checking the DNA against germline. The CDR3 nucleotides are TGTGCTATTGGGGAAATAGCACCTACCGATATACTGGGGGTCCCGTACACCGATAAACTCATCTTT. Its protein is CAIGEIAPTDILGVPYTDKLIF.